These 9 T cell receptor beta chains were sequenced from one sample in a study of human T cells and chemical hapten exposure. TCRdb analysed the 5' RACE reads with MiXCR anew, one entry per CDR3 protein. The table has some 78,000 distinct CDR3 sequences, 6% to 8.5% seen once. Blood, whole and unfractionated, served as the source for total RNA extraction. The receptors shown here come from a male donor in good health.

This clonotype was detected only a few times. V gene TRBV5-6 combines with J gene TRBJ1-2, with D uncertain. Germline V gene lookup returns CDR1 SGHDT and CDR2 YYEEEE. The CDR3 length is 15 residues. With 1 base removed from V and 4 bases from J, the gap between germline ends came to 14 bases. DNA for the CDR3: TGTGCCAGCAGCTTGCGACTGGCCCCACGCTATGGCTACACCTTC. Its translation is CASSLRLAPRYGYTF. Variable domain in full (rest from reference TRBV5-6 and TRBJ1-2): DAGVTQSPTHLIKTRGQQVTLRCSPKSGHDTVSWYQQALGQGPQFIFQYYEEEERQRGNFPDRFSGHQFPNYSSELNVNALLLGDSALYLCASSLRLAPRYGYTFGSGTRLTVV.

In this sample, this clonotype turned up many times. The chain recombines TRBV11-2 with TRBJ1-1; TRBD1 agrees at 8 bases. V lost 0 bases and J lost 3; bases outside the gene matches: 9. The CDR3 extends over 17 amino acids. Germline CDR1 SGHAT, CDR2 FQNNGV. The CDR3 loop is CASSLDPRGRRDTEAFF. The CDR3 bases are TGTGCCAGCAGCTTAGATCCCAGGGGGCGACGGGACACTGAAGCTTTCTTT.

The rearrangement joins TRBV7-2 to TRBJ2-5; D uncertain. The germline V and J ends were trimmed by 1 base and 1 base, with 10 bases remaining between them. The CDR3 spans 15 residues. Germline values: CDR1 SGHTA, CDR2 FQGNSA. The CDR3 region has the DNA TGTGCCAGCAGCTTAGGAGAGGTCCTCCAAGAGACCCAGTACTTC. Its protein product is CASSLGEVLQETQYF.

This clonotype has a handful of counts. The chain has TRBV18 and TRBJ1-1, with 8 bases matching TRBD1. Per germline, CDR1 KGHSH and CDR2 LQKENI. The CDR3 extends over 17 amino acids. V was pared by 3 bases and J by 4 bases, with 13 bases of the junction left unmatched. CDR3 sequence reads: CASSPKQQGGRSTEAFF. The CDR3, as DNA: TGTGCCAGCTCACCTAAACAACAGGGGGGAAGGAGCACTGAAGCTTTCTTT. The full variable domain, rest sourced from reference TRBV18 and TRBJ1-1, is NAGVMQNPRHLVRRRGQEARLRCSPMKGHSHVYWYRQLPEEGLKFMVYLQKENIIDESGMPKERFSAEFPKEGPSILRIQQVVRGDSAAYFCASSPKQQGGRSTEAFFGQGTRLTVV.

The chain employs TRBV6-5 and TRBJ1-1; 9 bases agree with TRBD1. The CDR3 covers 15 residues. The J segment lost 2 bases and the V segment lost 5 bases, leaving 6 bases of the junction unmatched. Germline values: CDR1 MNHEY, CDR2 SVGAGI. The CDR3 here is CASSRGQGHNTEAFF. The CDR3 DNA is TGTGCCAGCAGTAGGGGACAGGGCCATAACACTGAAGCTTTCTTT.

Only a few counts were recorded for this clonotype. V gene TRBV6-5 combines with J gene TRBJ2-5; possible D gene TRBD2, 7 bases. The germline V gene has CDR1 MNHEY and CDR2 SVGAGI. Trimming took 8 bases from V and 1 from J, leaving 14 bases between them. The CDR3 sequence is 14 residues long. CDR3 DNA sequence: TGTGCCAGCTTGGAGGGGGGGGCCCAAGAGACCCAGTACTTC. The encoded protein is CASLEGGAQETQYF.

The chain's CDR3 is CASSQGRRSSYEQYF. CDR3 nucleotides: TGTGCCAGCAGCCAAGGCCGGCGGTCGTCCTACGAGCAGTACTTC. The chain carries TRBV3-1 and TRBJ2-7; D is ambiguous. This CDR3 is 15 amino acids long. Germline CDR1 LGHDT, CDR2 YNNKEL (reference sequence). Trimming took 1 base from V and 1 from J, leaving 11 bases between them.

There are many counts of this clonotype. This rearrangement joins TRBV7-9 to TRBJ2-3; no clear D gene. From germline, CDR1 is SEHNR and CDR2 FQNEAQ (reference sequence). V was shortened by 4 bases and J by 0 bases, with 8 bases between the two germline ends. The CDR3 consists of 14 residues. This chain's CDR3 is CASSSTTSTDTQYF. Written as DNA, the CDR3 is TGTGCCAGCAGCTCAACAACTAGCACAGATACGCAGTATTTT.

CDR3: CASSASGGAQETQYF. Written as DNA, the CDR3 is TGTGCCAGCAGCGCCAGCGGGGGGGCCCAAGAGACCCAGTACTTC. The V gene is TRBV7-7, the J gene TRBJ2-5; 10 bases are shared with TRBD2. Germline CDR1 and CDR2: SSHAT and FNYEAQ (reference sequence). This CDR3 is 15 amino acids long. V dropped 5 bases and J dropped 1; count of bases not matched to a gene: 4.